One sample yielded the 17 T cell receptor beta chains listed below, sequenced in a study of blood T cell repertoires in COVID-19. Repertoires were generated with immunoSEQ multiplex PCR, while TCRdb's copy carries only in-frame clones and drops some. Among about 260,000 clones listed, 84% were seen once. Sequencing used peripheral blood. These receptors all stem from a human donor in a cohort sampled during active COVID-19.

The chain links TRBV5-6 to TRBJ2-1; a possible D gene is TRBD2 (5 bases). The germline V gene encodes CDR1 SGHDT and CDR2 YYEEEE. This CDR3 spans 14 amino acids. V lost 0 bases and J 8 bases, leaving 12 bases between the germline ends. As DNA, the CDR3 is TGTGCCAGCAGCTTGGCTGACCCGGAGGATGAGCAGTTCTTC. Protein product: CASSLADPEDEQFF.

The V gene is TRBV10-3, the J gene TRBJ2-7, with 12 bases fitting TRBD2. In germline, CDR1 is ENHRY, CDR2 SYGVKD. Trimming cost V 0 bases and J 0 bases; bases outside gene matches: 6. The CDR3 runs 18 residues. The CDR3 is CAISESLTSGSSSYEQYF. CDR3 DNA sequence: TGTGCCATCAGTGAGTCTCTGACTAGCGGGAGTTCCTCCTACGAGCAGTACTTC.

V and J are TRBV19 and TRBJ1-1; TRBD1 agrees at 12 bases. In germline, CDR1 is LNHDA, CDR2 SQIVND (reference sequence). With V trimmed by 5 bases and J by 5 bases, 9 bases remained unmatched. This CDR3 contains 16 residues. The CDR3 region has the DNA TGTGCCAGTAGTGCGCCGGGACAGGGGGCTTATACTGAAGCTTTCTTT. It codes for CASSAPGQGAYTEAFF.

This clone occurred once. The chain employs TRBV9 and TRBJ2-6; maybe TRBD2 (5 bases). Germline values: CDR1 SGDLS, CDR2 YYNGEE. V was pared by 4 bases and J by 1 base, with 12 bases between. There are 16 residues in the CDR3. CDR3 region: CASSLPGGSGANVLTF. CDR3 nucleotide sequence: TGTGCCAGCAGCTTACCAGGCGGGTCTGGGGCCAACGTCCTGACTTTC. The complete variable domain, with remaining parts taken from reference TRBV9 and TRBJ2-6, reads DSGVTQTPKHLITATGQRVTLRCSPRSGDLSVYWYQQSLDQGLQFLIQYYNGEERAKGNILERFSAQQFPDLHSELNLSSLELGDSALYFCASSLPGGSGANVLTFGAGSRLTVL.

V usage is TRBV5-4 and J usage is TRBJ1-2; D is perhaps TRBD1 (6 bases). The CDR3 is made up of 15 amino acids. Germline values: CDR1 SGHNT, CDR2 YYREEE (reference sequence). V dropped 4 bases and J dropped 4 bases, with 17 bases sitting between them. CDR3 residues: CASSTDSRPLYGYTF. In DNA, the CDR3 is TGTGCCAGCAGCACGGACAGCCGACCCCTCTATGGCTACACCTTC.

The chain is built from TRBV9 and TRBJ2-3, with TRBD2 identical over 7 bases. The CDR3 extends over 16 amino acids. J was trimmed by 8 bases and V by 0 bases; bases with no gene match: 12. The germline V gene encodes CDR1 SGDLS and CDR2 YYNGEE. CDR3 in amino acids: CASSVAWSSGSSTQYF. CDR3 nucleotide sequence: TGTGCCAGCAGCGTAGCTTGGTCTAGCGGTTCGAGTACGCAGTATTTT.

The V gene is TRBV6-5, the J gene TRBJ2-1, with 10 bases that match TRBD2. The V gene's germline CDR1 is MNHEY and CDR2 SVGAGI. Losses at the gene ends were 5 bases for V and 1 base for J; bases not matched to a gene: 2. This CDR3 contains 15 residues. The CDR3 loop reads CASSNSGGSYNEQFF. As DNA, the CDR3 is TGTGCCAGCAGTAATAGCGGGGGGTCCTACAATGAGCAGTTCTTC.

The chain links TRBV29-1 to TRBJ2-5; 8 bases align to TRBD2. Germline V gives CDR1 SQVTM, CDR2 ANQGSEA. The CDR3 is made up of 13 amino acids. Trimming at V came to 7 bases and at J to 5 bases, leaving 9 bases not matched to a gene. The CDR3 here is CSARAGVGETQYF. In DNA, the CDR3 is TGCAGCGCAAGAGCGGGAGTGGGGGAGACCCAGTACTTC.

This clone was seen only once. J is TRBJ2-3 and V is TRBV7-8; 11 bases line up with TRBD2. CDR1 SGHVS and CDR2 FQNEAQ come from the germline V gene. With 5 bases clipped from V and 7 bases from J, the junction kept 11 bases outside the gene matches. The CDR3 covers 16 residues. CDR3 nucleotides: TGTGCCAGCAGCCAGCGGATAGCGGGAGGGGCGAATACGCAGTATTTT. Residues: CASSQRIAGGANTQYF.

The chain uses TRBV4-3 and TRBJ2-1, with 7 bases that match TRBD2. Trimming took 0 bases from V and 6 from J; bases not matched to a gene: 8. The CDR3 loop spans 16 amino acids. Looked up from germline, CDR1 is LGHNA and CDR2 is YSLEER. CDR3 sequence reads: CASSQDFGGGANEQFF. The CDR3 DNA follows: TGCGCCAGCAGCCAAGATTTCGGCGGGGGAGCCAATGAGCAGTTCTTC.

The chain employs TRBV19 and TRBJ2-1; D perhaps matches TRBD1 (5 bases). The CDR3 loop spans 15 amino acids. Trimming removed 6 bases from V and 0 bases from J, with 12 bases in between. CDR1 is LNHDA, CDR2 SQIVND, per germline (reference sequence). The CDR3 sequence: CASRADILSYNEQFF. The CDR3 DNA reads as TGTGCCAGTAGGGCGGACATCCTCTCCTACAATGAGCAGTTCTTC. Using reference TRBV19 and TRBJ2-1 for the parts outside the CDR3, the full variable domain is DGGITQSPKYLFRKEGQNVTLSCEQNLNHDAMYWYRQDPGQGLRLIYYSQIVNDFQKGDIAEGYSVSREKKESFPLTVTSAQKNPTAFYLCASRADILSYNEQFFGPGTRLTVL.

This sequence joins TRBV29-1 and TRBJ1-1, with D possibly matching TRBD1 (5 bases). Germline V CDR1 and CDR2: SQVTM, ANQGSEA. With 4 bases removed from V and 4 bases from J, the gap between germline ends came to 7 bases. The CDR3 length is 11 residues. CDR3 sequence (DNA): TGCAGCGTTGCAGGGTTCACTGAAGCTTTCTTT. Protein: CSVAGFTEAFF. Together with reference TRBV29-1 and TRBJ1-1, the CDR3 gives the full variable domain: SAVISQKPSRDICQRGTSLTIQCQVDSQVTMMFWYRQQPGQSLTLIATANQGSEATYESGFVIDKFPISRPNLTFSTLTVSNMSPEDSSIYLCSVAGFTEAFFGQGTRLTVV.

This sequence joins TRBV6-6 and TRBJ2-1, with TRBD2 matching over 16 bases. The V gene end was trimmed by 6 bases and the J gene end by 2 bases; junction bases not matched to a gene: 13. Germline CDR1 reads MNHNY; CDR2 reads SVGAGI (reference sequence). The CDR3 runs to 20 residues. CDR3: CASSLGTSGGEPSTYNEQFF. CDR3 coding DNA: TGTGCCAGCAGCTTAGGGACTAGCGGGGGGGAACCTTCCACCTACAATGAGCAGTTCTTC.

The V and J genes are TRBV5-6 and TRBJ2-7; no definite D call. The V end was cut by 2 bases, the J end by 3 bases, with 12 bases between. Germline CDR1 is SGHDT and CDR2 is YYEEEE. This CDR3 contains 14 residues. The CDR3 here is CASSLGTTIYEQYF. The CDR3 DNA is TGTGCCAGCAGCTTAGGAACAACTATCTACGAGCAGTACTTC.

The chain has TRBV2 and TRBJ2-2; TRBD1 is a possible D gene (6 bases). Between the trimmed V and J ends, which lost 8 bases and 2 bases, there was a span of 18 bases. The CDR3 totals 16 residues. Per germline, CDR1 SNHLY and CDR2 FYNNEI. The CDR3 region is CASSRTGHQNTGELFF. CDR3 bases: TGTGCCAGCTCTCGAACGGGACACCAAAACACCGGGGAGCTGTTTTTT.

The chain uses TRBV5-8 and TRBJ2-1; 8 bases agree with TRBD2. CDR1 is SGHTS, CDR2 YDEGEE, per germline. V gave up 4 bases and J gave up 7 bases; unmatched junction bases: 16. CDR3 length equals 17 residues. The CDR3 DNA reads TGTGCCAGCAGCAACTCCCGGGGGACTAGAGTTCCGAATGAGCAGTTCTTC. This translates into CASSNSRGTRVPNEQFF.

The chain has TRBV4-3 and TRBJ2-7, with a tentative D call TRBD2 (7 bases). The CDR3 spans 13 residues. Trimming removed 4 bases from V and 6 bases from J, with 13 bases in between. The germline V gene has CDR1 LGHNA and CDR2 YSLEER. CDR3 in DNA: TGCGCCAGCAGCCCTTCGGGGGGCGGCGAGCAGTACTTC. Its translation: CASSPSGGGEQYF.